This TCR beta chain was profiled in a study of T cell responses to AZD1222 COVID-19 vaccine. Study conclusions and caveats: Females made up more of the donors, who were largely white British, and clonal diversity may have come out too low. Spike-specific TCR breadth and depth were elevated following two AZD1222 doses.

The repertoire was sequenced with immunoSEQ multiplex PCR; TCRdb's copy has only in-frame clones and lacks some. The sample yields 150,000 to 200,000 clones, around nine tenths seen once. On this clone itself: What it recognizes is unknown.

The CDR3 totals 15 residues. Losses at the gene ends were 0 bases for V and 4 bases for J; bases not matched to a gene: 3. The source material was peripheral blood, sampled on day 0 of AZD1222 vaccination. This receptor was identified in an adult in good health. The genes are TRBV5-3 and TRBJ1-3; TRBD1 matches at 8 bases. TRBV5-3 is given ORF status, its function remaining uncertain. CDR3 coding DNA: TGTGCCAGAAGCTTGGGACAGGGGCCCGGAAACACCATATATTTT. It codes for CARSLGQGPGNTIYF.